The entry below describes one T cell receptor (beta chain). This clonotype appeared a few times. Its binding antigen is unknown. Base-call qualities are not available, and no considerably larger clone is one nucleotide away. Every donor was a healthy Caucasian. V is reduced by 2 bases and J by 0 bases, leaving a spacing of 8 bases between them. The germline V gene encodes CDR1 MNHEY and CDR2 SMNVEV (reference sequence). The CDR3 has 14 amino acids, counting the end cysteine and phenylalanine. The only DNA kept is the CDR3, 42 bases in frame from the first base. This entry is derived from a study of identical twins (dated by TCRdb to 2016 to 2017). For the study in its entirety: To test whether fetal clonotypes persist, this study deep-sequenced TCR alpha and beta repertoires from monozygotic twins, from unrelated adults of various ages, and from cord blood. To rule out contamination, replicate twin experiments were performed at different times with different library preparation protocols.

Overall results and qualifications from the work: In beta out-of-frame sequences, excess twin sharing was weaker, because having fewer shared sequences lowered the signal-to-noise ratio. Because the same donors could not be followed over many years, the conclusions relied on cross-sectional statistical analysis. Compared with coincidental sharing between unrelated individuals, out-of-frame TCR alpha sequences shared between twins showed an excess of sequences with low generation probability. Invariant T cells such as MAIT and iNKT could partly confound zero-insertion analyses, although diverse VJ usage argued against such confounding for most clonotypes. In monozygotic twins, out-of-frame TCR alpha sharing was systematically underestimated by recombination models, although the models agreed with sharing between unrelated individuals. Fewer insertions were carried by abundant cord blood beta clonotypes; a weaker similar trend was observed in young adult naive repertoires, while no such trend was observed in memory repertoires.

Receptors were amplified or captured by 5' RACE. TCRdb records Illumina HiSeq 2000 as the sequencer. Template switching introduced a universal primer binding site; the final cDNA contained a unique molecular identifier, enabling accurate counting of TCR cDNA molecules. Specific primers in the conserved constant-segment region were used to synthesize first-strand cDNA for the TCR alpha and beta chains. To control for contamination, every cDNA library carried two barcodes: a SMART-Mk sample barcode plus Illumina barcodes. TruSeq adapter sequences, together with Illumina sample barcodes, were added in two successive PCR steps. The Illumina HiSeq platform was used with custom primers to sequence TCR alpha and beta cDNA libraries. On the study's bioinformatics: MiGEC was used to process raw reads and extract unique molecular identifiers, and MiXCR was used to find CDR3 positions. Recombination models were inferred per individual with the repgenHMM and IGoR tools using an EM algorithm. Shared clonotype analysis was performed with the tcR package in R, normalizing sharing by the product of cloneset sizes. To study raw recombination free of thymic and clonal selection effects, out-of-frame nonproductive sequences were analyzed. TCRdb trimmed public reads at Q25 via fastp, called clones via MiXCR and kept in-frame beta chains. One record per CDR3 amino acid sequence lists the most common genes and DNA. None of the V and J calls come from the authors' own analysis; TCRdb made them. The sample table records roughly 1,500,000 distinct CDR3 sequences; under 35% of these occur just once. 0.25% to 0.3% of the sample is in the top ten clones.

The source is a newborn girl in good health. The V and J genes are TRBV27 and TRBJ2-7; the D gene identity is not certain. Sample: cord blood. This receptor carries the CDR3 CASSLGGYSYEQYF. The DNA reads TGTGCCAGCAGTTTAGGCGGATACTCCTACGAGCAGTACTTC.